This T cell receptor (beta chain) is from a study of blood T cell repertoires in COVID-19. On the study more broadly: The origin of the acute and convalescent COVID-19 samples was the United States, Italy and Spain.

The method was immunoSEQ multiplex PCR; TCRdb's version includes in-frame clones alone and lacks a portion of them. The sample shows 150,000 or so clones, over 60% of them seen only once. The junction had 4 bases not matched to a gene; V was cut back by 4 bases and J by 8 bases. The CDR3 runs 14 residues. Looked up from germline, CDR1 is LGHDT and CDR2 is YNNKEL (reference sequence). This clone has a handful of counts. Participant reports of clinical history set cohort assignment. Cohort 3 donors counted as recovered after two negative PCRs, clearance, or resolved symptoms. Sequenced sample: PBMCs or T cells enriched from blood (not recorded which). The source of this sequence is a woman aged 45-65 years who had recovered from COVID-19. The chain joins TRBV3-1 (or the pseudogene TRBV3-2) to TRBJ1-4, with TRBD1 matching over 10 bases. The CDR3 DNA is TGTGCCAGCAGCCGGACAGGGGGAGACGAAAAACTGTTTTTT. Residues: CASSRTGGDEKLFF.